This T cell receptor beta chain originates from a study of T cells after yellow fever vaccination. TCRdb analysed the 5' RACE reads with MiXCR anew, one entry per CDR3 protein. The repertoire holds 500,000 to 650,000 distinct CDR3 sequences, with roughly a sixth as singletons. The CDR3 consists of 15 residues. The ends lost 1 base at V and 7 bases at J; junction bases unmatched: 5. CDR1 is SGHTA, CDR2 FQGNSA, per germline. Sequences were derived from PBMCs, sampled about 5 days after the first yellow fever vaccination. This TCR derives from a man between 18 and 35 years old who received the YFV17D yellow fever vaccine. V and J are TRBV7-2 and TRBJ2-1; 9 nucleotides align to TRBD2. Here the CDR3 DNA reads TGTGCCAGCAGCTTAGGCGGGGGGGTTACGAATGAGCAGTTCTTC. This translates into CASSLGGGVTNEQFF.